Shown below are 31 T cell receptor beta chains from a single sample sequenced in a study of tumor-infiltrating lymphocytes in glioblastoma multiforme. Multiple V-beta primers and a C-beta primer amplified TCRB from RNA. In TCRdb, the multiplex PCR reads were re-called with MiXCR into one record per CDR3 protein. The sample lists about 11,000 distinct CDR3 sequences, approximately 71% occurring once. The specimen was brain tumor tissue. The receptors come from a male donor with glioblastoma.

This sequence joins TRBV11-2 and TRBJ2-7, with D tentatively TRBD2 (5 bases). The germline CDR1 and CDR2 sequences are SGHAT and FQNNGV. Trimming cost V 1 base and J 1 base, with 8 bases left between them. The CDR3 is 14 residues long. CDR3 sequence (DNA): TGTGCCAGCAGCTTAGTTCCGGGATCCTACGAGCAGTACTTC. Translation gives CASSLVPGSYEQYF.

The chain has TRBV20-1 and TRBJ2-5; 11 bases match TRBD2. The DNA end is a closer match to TRBJ2-7, so the J assignment may be wrong. Germline V gives CDR1 DFQATT, CDR2 SNEGSKA (reference sequence). CDR3 length equals 14 residues. The CDR3 region is CSAQTSGIGSEQYF. CDR3 in DNA: TGCAGTGCTCAGACTAGCGGGATTGGAAGCGAGCAGTACTTC.

In the case of this clonotype: A much larger clone lies one base from this, so it may be a read error. The J gene is TRBJ2-2, the V gene TRBV23-1; a weak D match, TRBD1 (6 bases). TRBV23-1 is identified as an open reading frame with a role that is uncertain. The CDR3 loop spans 14 amino acids. The CDR3 here is CAPNGQMNTGEPFF. The CDR3 coding sequence is TGCGCCCCGAACGGACAGATGAACACCGGGGAGCCGTTTTTT.

The chain joins TRBV29-1 to TRBJ2-7, with D tentatively TRBD2 (7 bases). Germline CDR1 is SQVTM and CDR2 is ANQGSEA. Trimming took 4 bases from V and 4 from J, leaving 17 bases between them. The CDR3 length is 14 residues. CDR3 protein: CSVAGGKGFYEQYF. CDR3 nucleotides: TGCAGCGTTGCGGGGGGCAAGGGCTTTTACGAGCAGTACTTC.

This clonotype was picked up many times. The genes are TRBV28 and TRBJ1-1; 9 bases match TRBD1. Losses at the gene ends were 5 bases for V and 3 bases for J; bases not matched to a gene: 4. This CDR3 comprises 14 residues. The germline CDR1 and CDR2 sequences are MDHEN and SYDVKM. This chain's CDR3 is CASSVTGGYTEAFF. The CDR3 coding sequence is TGTGCCAGCAGTGTAACAGGGGGCTACACTGAAGCTTTCTTT.

The rearrangement uses TRBV6-6 and TRBJ1-1; 9 positions match TRBD1. Per germline, CDR1 MNHNY and CDR2 SVGAGI (reference sequence). This CDR3 region has 14 residues. The trim removed 4 bases at V and 5 bases at J, leaving 5 bases unmatched. CDR3 protein: CASSSQGAMTEAFF. CDR3 nucleotides: TGTGCCAGCAGTTCACAGGGGGCGATGACTGAAGCTTTCTTT.

The V gene is TRBV29-1, the J gene TRBJ1-2, with 12 positions matching TRBD1. Looked up from germline, CDR1 is SQVTM and CDR2 is ANQGSEA. This CDR3 has 13 residues. The junction had 5 bases not matched to a gene; V was cut back by 0 bases and J by 12 bases. CDR3 sequence: CSVEEGTGGKDTF. The CDR3 DNA sequence: TGCAGCGTTGAAGAGGGGACAGGGGGCAAAGACACCTTC.

The rearrangement links TRBV11-2 to TRBJ2-2; D perhaps matches TRBD1 (5 bases). The CDR3 spans 16 residues. Per germline, CDR1 SGHAT and CDR2 FQNNGV. V was pared by 3 bases and J by 6 bases, with 17 bases between. The CDR3 DNA is TGTGCCAGCAGCTTGGGCAGGGTCGCTGTCCCCGGGGAGCTGTTTTTT. It codes for CASSLGRVAVPGELFF.

This clonotype showed up many times. This may arise from a read error, as a much more abundant clone is one base away. The conserved closing phenylalanine or tryptophan is absent in this CDR3, likely reflecting a read error. The gene calls are TRBV5-4 and TRBJ2-2; D tentatively fits TRBD1 or TRBD2 (5 bases each). Germline assignment: CDR1 SGHNT and CDR2 YYREEE (reference sequence). This CDR3 region has 18 residues. V lost 4 bases, J lost 1 base, and 20 bases lay in between. CDR3 residues: CASSRDHPGMGNTGELFL. In DNA form, the CDR3 reads TGTGCCAGCAGCAGGGACCACCCCGGGATGGGGAACACCGGGGAGCTGTTTCTT.

The chain employs TRBV6-1 and TRBJ2-6; D call uncertain. CDR3 length: 14 residues. V was clipped by 6 bases and J by 4 bases, with 10 bases between them. In germline, CDR1 is MNHNS, CDR2 SASEGT. CDR3 in DNA: TGTGCCAGCAGCCCCGAGGCCGGGGCCAACGTCCTGACTTTC. Residues: CASSPEAGANVLTF.

This chain connects TRBV11-2 to TRBJ2-1; D uncertain. Trimming removed 9 bases at V and 7 bases at J, with 28 bases between. Germline values: CDR1 SGHAT, CDR2 FQNNGV. The CDR3 covers 17 residues. DNA of the CDR3: TGTGCCAGAAGCCGAACGGGCTGTGTTGGGTCGGATAATGAGCAGTTCTTC. Translated: CARSRTGCVGSDNEQFF.

Turning to this clonotype: The final CDR3 position lacks the conserved phenylalanine or tryptophan, pointing to a likely read error. The chain links TRBV24-1 to TRBJ2-3; D possibly corresponds to TRBD2 (6 bases). Germline values: CDR1 KGHDR, CDR2 SFDVKD. V was shortened by 3 bases and J by 2 bases, with 11 bases between the two germline ends. This CDR3 has 15 amino acids. The CDR3 is CATSDVSGVTDTQYL. CDR3 DNA: TGTGCCACCAGTGATGTATCGGGGGTCACAGATACGCAGTATTTG.

Turning to this clonotype: One junction end disagrees with the germline gene, perhaps due to a read error. The chain combines TRBV11-2 with TRBJ2-2; D is unresolved. This CDR3 has 14 amino acids. CDR1 is SGHAT, CDR2 FQNNGV, per germline. CDR3 DNA sequence: TGTGCCAGCAGCTTAGGTCTAGATCCCGGTGAGCTGATATTT. It encodes CASSLGLDPGELIF.

This clonotype was observed a single time. The rearrangement joins TRBV20-1 to TRBJ1-5, with a possible D match to TRBD1 (5 bases). The CDR3 totals 14 residues. The germline V gene has CDR1 DFQATT and CDR2 SNEGSKA (reference sequence). Trimming took off 4 bases at V and 3 bases at J, with 13 bases between the two ends. Here the CDR3 reads CSATQEKPNQPQHF. CDR3 coding DNA: TGCAGTGCTACACAGGAGAAACCCAATCAGCCCCAGCATTTT.

About this clonotype: No conserved phenylalanine or tryptophan ends this CDR3, so it is likely a read error. The V and J genes are TRBV4-1 and TRBJ2-6; D not certain. The CDR3 extends over 14 amino acids. CDR1 and CDR2 from the germline V gene are MGHRA and YSYEKL. CDR3 sequence: CASSLDSGDNVLTS. CDR3 nucleotides: TGCGCCAGCAGCCTCGACTCTGGGGACAACGTCCTGACTTCC.

In regard to this clonotype: The CDR3 ends on some other residue instead of the conserved phenylalanine or tryptophan, so this is likely a read error. The rearrangement uses TRBV5-1 and TRBJ1-1; tentative D call: TRBD1 (5 bases). The CDR3 has 15 amino acids. Per germline, CDR1 SGHRS and CDR2 YFSETQ. V was cut by 2 bases and J by 2 bases, with 13 bases left in between. The CDR3 DNA follows: TGCGCCAGCAGCTTCTCCCGGGACTTAAACACTGAAGCTTTCTTA. It specifies CASSFSRDLNTEAFL.

This clonotype showed up just a few times. The germline gene is not matched at one end of the junction; a read error may be the cause. The CDR3 is CATAGQHIKSTEAFF. The CDR3 DNA reads TGTGCCACCGCAGGACAGCATATAAAGAGCACTGAAGCTTTCTTC. The chain joins TRBV6-2 or TRBV6-3 to TRBJ1-1; possibly TRBD1 for D (6 bases). This CDR3 spans 15 amino acids. CDR1 is MNHEY and CDR2 is SVGEGT in the germline V gene.

Note on this clonotype: Relative to the germline gene, one junction end is altered; a read error may explain this. The rearrangement uses TRBV6-5 and TRBJ2-3, with D possibly matching TRBD2 (5 bases). Germline V CDR1 and CDR2: MNHEY, SVGAGI. The CDR3 length is 11 residues. The chain's CDR3 is CASAYGDKQYF. CDR3 in DNA: TGTGCCAGCGCCTACGGGGATAAGCAGTATTTT.

The sample holds a few counts of this clonotype. The V and J genes are TRBV11-2 and TRBJ2-1; no reliable D call. The germline CDR1 and CDR2 sequences are SGHAT and FQNNGV. V was cut by 0 bases and J by 7 bases, with 7 bases left in between. This CDR3 is 13 amino acids long. DNA for the CDR3: TGTGCCAGCAGCTTAGAGACCGGGAATGAGCAGTTCTTC. Translation gives CASSLETGNEQFF.

This clonotype was seen a few times. Given a much more abundant clone one base away, this may be a read error. This is likely a read error, given that the CDR3 carries no conserved phenylalanine or tryptophan at its end. CDR3 amino acids: CASSPRGGTQYY. CDR3 DNA sequence: TGTGCCAGCAGCCCTCGGGGCGGTACGCAGTATTAT. The chain employs TRBV2 and TRBJ2-3; either TRBD1 or TRBD2 may supply D (5 bases each). V was shortened by 6 bases and J by 8 bases, with 12 bases between the two germline ends. The CDR3 covers 12 residues. CDR1 SNHLY and CDR2 FYNNEI come from the germline V gene.

Of note for this clonotype: Since the CDR3 does not end with the conserved phenylalanine or tryptophan, this likely comes from a read error. This rearrangement joins TRBV20-1 to TRBJ2-7, with D possibly being TRBD2 (6 bases). This CDR3 is 14 amino acids long. Germline V gene data show CDR1 as DFQATT and CDR2 as SNEGSKA (reference sequence). V was clipped by 1 base and J by 7 bases, with 17 bases between them. CDR3 sequence (DNA): TGCAGTGCTAGAGCCCTGGGACTCTCGGAGGAGCAGTACTAC. It specifies CSARALGLSEEQYY.

This chain links TRBV29-1 with TRBJ2-7, with 10 nucleotides matching TRBD2. The ends lost 6 bases at V and 4 bases at J; junction bases unmatched: 12. The germline gives CDR1 SQVTM, CDR2 ANQGSEA. This CDR3 is 15 amino acids long. The CDR3 protein is CSVGVGSSGSYEQYF. CDR3 nucleotides: TGCAGCGTCGGGGTGGGATCTAGCGGGAGTTACGAGCAGTACTTC.

The chain employs TRBV13 and TRBJ2-7; no clear D. The CDR3 consists of 11 residues. The germline V gene encodes CDR1 PRHDT and CDR2 FYEKMQ (reference sequence). V lost 2 bases and J lost 5, with 4 bases in between. For the CDR3, the DNA is TGTGCCAGCAGCTTATCCGACGAGCAGTACTTC. Protein product: CASSLSDEQYF.

V and J are TRBV11-2 and TRBJ1-2, with D hard to call. CDR1 is SGHAT and CDR2 is FQNNGV in the germline V gene. The CDR3 extends over 12 amino acids. V was clipped by 4 bases and J by 4 bases, with 7 bases between them. The CDR3 spells CASSSTTYGYTF. CDR3 nucleotide sequence: TGTGCCAGCAGCTCCACGACCTATGGCTACACCTTC.

The chain uses TRBV28 and TRBJ2-7, with no clear D. The CDR3 contains 15 residues. Trimming pared 0 bases from V and 1 base from J, leaving 10 bases between. Germline assignment: CDR1 MDHEN and CDR2 SYDVKM. CDR3 nucleotide sequence: TGTGCCAGCAGTTTATGGGCAGCAATATCCTACGAGCAGTACTTC. This encodes CASSLWAAISYEQYF.

In this sample, this clonotype turned up a few times. The chain has TRBV19 and TRBJ2-1; D gene unclear. Germline V gene sequence: CDR1 LNHDA, CDR2 SQIVND (reference sequence). CDR3 size: 13 residues. Trimming stripped 6 bases from V and 9 bases from J, with 15 bases between. This CDR3 is CASSPFGGSEQFF. The CDR3 bases are TGTGCCAGTAGCCCTTTTGGCGGTAGTGAGCAGTTCTTC.

On this clonotype: The junction differs from germline at one of its ends, possibly a read error. The V and J genes are TRBV6-5 and TRBJ2-3; no clear D. Germline CDR1 reads MNHEY; CDR2 reads SVGAGI. This CDR3 spans 15 amino acids. CDR3 DNA sequence: TGTGCAAGCAATCCCTCCTGGTCGTACACAGATACGCAGTATTTT. Its protein is CASNPSWSYTDTQYF.

The genes are TRBV28 and TRBJ2-7, with D possibly TRBD1 on 5 matching bases. Trimming pared 6 bases from V and 8 bases from J, leaving 23 bases between. The germline gives CDR1 MDHEN, CDR2 SYDVKM. The CDR3 extends over 15 amino acids. CDR3 region: CASSSWTRREYKQYF. The CDR3 region has the DNA TGTGCCAGCAGCTCCTGGACACGGAGAGAATACAAGCAGTACTTC.

V is TRBV11-2 and J is TRBJ2-1; the D gene could be TRBD1 or TRBD2 (5 bases each). Germline V gives CDR1 SGHAT, CDR2 FQNNGV. Trimming stripped 0 bases from V and 0 bases from J, with 6 bases between. CDR3 length equals 15 residues. The DNA for the CDR3 is TGTGCCAGCAGCTTAGACGGGACCTCCTACAATGAGCAGTTCTTC. Amino acid sequence: CASSLDGTSYNEQFF.

In regard to this clonotype: The CDR3 does not close with the conserved phenylalanine or tryptophan, likely indicating a read error. V usage is TRBV20-1 and J usage is TRBJ2-1; D perhaps matches TRBD2 (6 bases). The CDR3 covers 13 residues. Germline loops: CDR1 DFQATT, CDR2 SNEGSKA (reference sequence). The V and J ends lost 5 bases and 4 bases respectively, with 12 bases between them. Written as DNA, the CDR3 is TGCAGTGCTCCCCAGGAGGGATACAATGAGCAGTTCTTA. The encoded protein is CSAPQEGYNEQFL.

The chain employs TRBV6-1 and TRBJ2-1; the D is unclear. CDR1 is MNHNS, CDR2 SASEGT, per germline. The CDR3 sequence is 15 residues long. The V end was cut by 4 bases, the J end by 0 bases, with 10 bases between. The CDR3 DNA sequence: TGTGCCAGCAGTGTCGACCAGAGCTCCTACAATGAGCAGTTCTTC. Translated: CASSVDQSSYNEQFF.